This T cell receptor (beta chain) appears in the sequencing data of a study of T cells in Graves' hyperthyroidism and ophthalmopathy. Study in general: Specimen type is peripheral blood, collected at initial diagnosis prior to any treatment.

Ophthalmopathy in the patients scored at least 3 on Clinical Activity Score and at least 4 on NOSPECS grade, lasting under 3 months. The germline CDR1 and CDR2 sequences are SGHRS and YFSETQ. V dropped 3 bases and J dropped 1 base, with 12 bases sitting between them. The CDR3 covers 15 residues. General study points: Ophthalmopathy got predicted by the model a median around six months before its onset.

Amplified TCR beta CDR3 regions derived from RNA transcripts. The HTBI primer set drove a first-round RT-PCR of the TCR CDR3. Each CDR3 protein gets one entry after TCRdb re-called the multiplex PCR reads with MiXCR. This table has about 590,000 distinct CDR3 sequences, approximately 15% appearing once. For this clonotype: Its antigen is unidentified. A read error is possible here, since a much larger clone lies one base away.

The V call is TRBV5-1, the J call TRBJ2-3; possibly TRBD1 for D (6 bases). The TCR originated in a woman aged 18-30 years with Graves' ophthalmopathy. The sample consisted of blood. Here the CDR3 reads CASSSGEGGTDTQYF. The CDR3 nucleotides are TGCGCCAGCAGCTCAGGGGAAGGGGGCACAGATACGCAGTATTTT.